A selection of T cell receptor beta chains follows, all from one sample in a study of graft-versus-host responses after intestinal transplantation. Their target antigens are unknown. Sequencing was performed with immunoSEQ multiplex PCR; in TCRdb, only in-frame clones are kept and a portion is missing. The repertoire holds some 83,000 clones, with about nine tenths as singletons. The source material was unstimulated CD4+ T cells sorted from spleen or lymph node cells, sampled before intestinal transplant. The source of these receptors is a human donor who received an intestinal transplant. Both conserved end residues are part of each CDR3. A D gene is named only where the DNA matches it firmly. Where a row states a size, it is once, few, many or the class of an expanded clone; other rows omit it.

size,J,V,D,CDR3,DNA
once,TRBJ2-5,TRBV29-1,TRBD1,CVGDRGLRWAQYF,TGCGTGGGGGACAGGGGGCTACGTTGGGCCCAGTACTTC
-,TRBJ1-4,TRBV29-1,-,CSAEGGGDEKLFF,TGCAGCGCCGAAGGGGGAGGGGATGAAAAACTGTTTTTT
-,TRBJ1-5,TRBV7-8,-,CASTLWGDSNQPQHF,TGTGCCAGCACTCTCTGGGGGGATAGCAATCAGCCCCAGCATTTT
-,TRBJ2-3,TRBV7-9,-,CASSLSPDTQYF,TGTGCCAGCAGTCTTTCTCCAGATACGCAGTATTTT
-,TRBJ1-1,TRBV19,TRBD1,CASTLGQGTEAFF,TGTGCCAGTACCTTGGGACAGGGGACTGAAGCTTTCTTT
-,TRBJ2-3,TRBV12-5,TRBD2,CASAPSGSSDTQYF,TGTGCTAGTGCCCCTAGCGGGAGCTCAGATACGCAGTATTTT
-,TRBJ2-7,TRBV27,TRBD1,CASSLYRQGPYEQYF,TGTGCCAGCAGTTTATACCGACAGGGACCTTACGAGCAGTACTTC
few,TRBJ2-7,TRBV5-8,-,CASSLGDNSYEQYF,TGTGCCAGCAGCTTGGGGGACAACTCCTACGAGCAGTACTTC
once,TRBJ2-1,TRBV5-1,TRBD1,CASSNLQGASYNEQFF,TGCGCCAGCAGCAATCTACAGGGGGCATCCTACAATGAGCAGTTCTTC
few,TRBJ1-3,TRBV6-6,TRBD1,CASGTASGNTIYF,TGTGCCAGCGGGACAGCCTCTGGAAACACCATATATTTT
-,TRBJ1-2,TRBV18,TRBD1,CASSPPTGGNYGYTF,TGTGCCAGCTCACCTCCTACAGGGGGAAACTATGGCTACACCTTC
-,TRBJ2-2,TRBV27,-,CASSFRQENTGELFF,TGTGCCAGCAGTTTCCGGCAGGAGAACACCGGGGAGCTGTTTTTT
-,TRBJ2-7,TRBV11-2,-,CASSLDLSRGPYEQYF,TGTGCCAGCAGCTTAGATCTATCCAGGGGTCCCTACGAGCAGTACTTC
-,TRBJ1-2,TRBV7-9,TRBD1,CASSSRGQFNYGYTF,TGTGCCAGCAGCTCGCGGGGACAGTTCAACTATGGCTACACCTTC
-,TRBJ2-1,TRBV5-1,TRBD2,CASSERLAGNNEQFF,TGCGCCAGCAGCGAACGACTAGCGGGGAACAATGAGCAGTTCTTC
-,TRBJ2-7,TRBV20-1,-,CSASQGYEQYF,TGCAGTGCATCACAGGGCTACGAGCAGTACTTC
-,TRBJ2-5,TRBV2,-,CASSEWGVQETQYF,TGTGCCAGCAGTGAATGGGGGGTCCAAGAGACCCAGTACTTC
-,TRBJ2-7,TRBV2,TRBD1,CASSGTGGYEQYF,TGTGCCAGCAGTGGGACAGGGGGCTACGAGCAGTACTTC
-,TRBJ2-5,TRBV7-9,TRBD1,CASSLGVSQGARRETQYF,TGTGCCAGCAGCTTGGGGGTGTCACAGGGGGCGCGGAGAGAGACCCAGTACTTC
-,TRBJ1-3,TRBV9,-,CASSFQSGVSGNTIYF,TGTGCCAGCAGCTTCCAATCAGGGGTCTCTGGAAACACCATATATTTT
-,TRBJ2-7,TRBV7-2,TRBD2,CASSLRGGGIYEQYF,TGTGCCAGCAGCTTAAGGGGCGGGGGGATCTACGAGCAGTACTTC
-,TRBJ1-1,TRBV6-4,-,CASKAGGENTEAFF,TGTGCCAGTAAAGCGGGGGGTGAGAACACTGAAGCTTTCTTT
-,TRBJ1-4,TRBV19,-,CASSRSRGGTYEKLFF,TGTGCCAGTAGCCGCAGTAGAGGGGGAACTTATGAAAAACTGTTTTTT
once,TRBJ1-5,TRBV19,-,CASSIQPQFSNQPQHF,TGTGCCAGTAGTATTCAACCCCAGTTTAGCAATCAGCCCCAGCATTTT
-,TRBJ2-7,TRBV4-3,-,CASSQDLRTDYEQYF,TGCGCCAGCAGCCAAGATCTCCGGACAGACTACGAGCAGTACTTC
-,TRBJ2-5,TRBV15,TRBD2,CATSLVAGGYQETQYF,TGTGCCACCAGCCTTGTAGCGGGGGGGTACCAAGAGACCCAGTACTTC
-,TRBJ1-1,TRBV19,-,CASTDPLGIGGTEAFF,TGTGCCAGTACCGACCCTCTGGGGATCGGGGGCACTGAAGCTTTCTTT
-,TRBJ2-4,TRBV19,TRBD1,CASSMGDRLAKNIQYF,TGTGCCAGTAGTATGGGGGACAGGCTAGCCAAAAACATTCAGTACTTC
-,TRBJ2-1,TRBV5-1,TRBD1,CASSPTGSSYNEQFF,TGCGCCAGCAGCCCGACAGGGAGCTCCTACAATGAGCAGTTCTTC
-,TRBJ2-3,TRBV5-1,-,CASSLQMGDTDTQYF,TGCGCCAGCAGCTTACAAATGGGCGACACAGATACGCAGTATTTT
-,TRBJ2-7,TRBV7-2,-,CASSSLYEQYF,TGTGCCAGCAGCTCCCTATACGAGCAGTACTTC
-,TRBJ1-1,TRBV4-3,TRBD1,CASSQDLWTGTNTEAFF,TGCGCCAGCAGCCAAGATCTTTGGACAGGGACCAACACTGAAGCTTTCTTT
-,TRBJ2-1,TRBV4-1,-,CASSQDRATGDEQFF,TGCGCCAGCAGCCAAGACAGGGCTACGGGCGATGAGCAGTTCTTC
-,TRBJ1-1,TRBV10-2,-,CASRKGATEAFF,TGCGCCAGCAGGAAGGGAGCCACTGAAGCTTTCTTT
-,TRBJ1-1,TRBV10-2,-,CASSTMNTEAFF,TGCGCCAGCAGTACAATGAACACTGAAGCTTTCTTT
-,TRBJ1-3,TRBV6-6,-,CASSPVAGGNTIYF,TGTGCCAGCAGTCCGGTAGCGGGAGGAAACACCATATATTTT
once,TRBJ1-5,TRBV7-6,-,CASSLDQGSQPQHF,TGTGCCAGCAGCTTAGATCAGGGCAGTCAGCCCCAGCATTTT
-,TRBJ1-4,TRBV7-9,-,CASGERMREKLFF,TGTGCCAGCGGCGAGCGGATGAGAGAAAAACTGTTTTTT
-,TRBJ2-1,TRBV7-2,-,CASSRSGPYNEQFF,TGTGCCAGCAGCCGCAGCGGGCCATACAATGAGCAGTTCTTC
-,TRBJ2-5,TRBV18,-,CASSPRSTGKETQYF,TGTGCCAGCTCACCACGTTCGACAGGAAAAGAGACCCAGTACTTC
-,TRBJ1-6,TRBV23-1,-,CASSQSPQGYNSPLHF,TGCGCCAGCAGTCAGTCCCCACAGGGCTATAATTCACCCCTCCACTTT
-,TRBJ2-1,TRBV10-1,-,CASSESRDTGSYNEQFF,TGCGCCAGCAGTGAGTCACGGGACACCGGCTCCTACAATGAGCAGTTCTTC
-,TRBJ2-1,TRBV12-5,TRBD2,CASGRGLAGRDEQFF,TGTGCTAGTGGTCGGGGACTAGCGGGGCGGGATGAGCAGTTCTTC
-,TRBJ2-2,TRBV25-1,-,CASSDPEANTGELFF,TGTGCCAGCAGTGATCCCGAGGCGAACACCGGGGAGCTGTTTTTT
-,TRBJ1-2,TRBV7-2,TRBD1,CASSLVAGGSANYGYTF,TGTGCCAGCAGCTTAGTGGCAGGGGGCTCAGCTAACTATGGCTACACCTTC
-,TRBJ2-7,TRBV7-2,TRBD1,CASSPGQGFYYEQYF,TGTGCCAGCAGCCCCGGACAGGGCTTCTACTACGAGCAGTACTTC
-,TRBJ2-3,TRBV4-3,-,CASSQGGTEMGDTQYF,TGCGCCAGCAGCCAAGGGGGCACAGAGATGGGGGATACGCAGTATTTT
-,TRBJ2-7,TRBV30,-,CAWGTGTPISYEQYF,TGTGCCTGGGGGACGGGGACACCCATCTCCTACGAGCAGTACTTC
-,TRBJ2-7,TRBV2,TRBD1,CASCRDSHYEQYF,TGTGCCAGCTGCCGGGACAGTCACTACGAGCAGTACTTC
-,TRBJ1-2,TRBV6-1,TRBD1,CASSWTGTGYTF,TGTGCCAGCAGTTGGACAGGGACTGGCTACACCTTC
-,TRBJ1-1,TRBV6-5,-,CASSYSQGMNTEAFF,TGTGCCAGCAGTTACTCGCAGGGTATGAACACTGAAGCTTTCTTT